This TCR beta chain was identified during a study of technical replicates of blood from several donors. The repertoire was sequenced with immunoSEQ multiplex PCR; TCRdb's copy has only in-frame clones and lacks some. Of about 14,000 clones detected, about 80% appear once; the ten largest clones hold about an eighth. The CDR3 length is 14 residues. From germline, CDR1 is SGHVS and CDR2 FNYEAQ. V shed 4 bases and J 4 bases; nucleotides not matched to a gene: 2. Sequencing was performed on PBMCs. The chain joins TRBV7-6 to TRBJ1-4; TRBD1 agrees at 8 bases. The sequence was obtained from a human donor in good health. The CDR3 nucleotides are TGTGCCAGCAGCTGGACAGGGAATAATGAAAAACTGTTTTTT. This sequence encodes CASSWTGNNEKLFF. Full variable domain (missing parts from reference TRBV7-6 and TRBJ1-4): GAGVSQSPRYKVTKRGQDVALRCDPISGHVSLYWYRQALGQGPEFLTYFNYEAQQDKSGLPNDRFSAERPEGSISTLTIQRTEQRDSAMYRCASSWTGNNEKLFFGSGTQLSVL.